Each of the 14 T cell receptor beta chains below was sequenced from the same sample in a study of T-cell reconstitution after alpha-beta-depleted transplantation in children. It was with unique molecular identifiers that the TCRbeta library was prepared. TCRdb recomputed calls from the PCR reads with MiXCR, one row per CDR3 protein. The data contain around 360,000 distinct CDR3 sequences, approximately 10% of them singletons. The sequencing used PBMCs from the stem cell graft donor, collected from the stem cell graft. The receptors stem from a human donor who donated a stem cell graft to a child with acute lymphoblastic leukemia.

This clonotype was recorded many times. CDR3 coding DNA: TGTGCCAGCAGCACGGGGACCGGGACAGGGTTCGAAGCTTTCTTT. Protein product: CASSTGTGTGFEAFF. The chain employs TRBV5-5 and TRBJ1-1, with 9 bases that match TRBD1. Germline values: CDR1 SGHKS, CDR2 YYEKEE (reference sequence). The CDR3 is made up of 15 amino acids. V gave up 4 bases and J gave up 8 bases; unmatched junction bases: 12.

This clonotype was counted many times. This chain connects TRBV5-1 to TRBJ2-3; 7 bases match TRBD2. Germline CDR1 reads SGHRS; CDR2 reads YFSETQ. The CDR3 covers 15 residues. V shed 1 base and J 3 bases; nucleotides not matched to a gene: 5. The CDR3: CASSLWEGPTDTQYF. CDR3 DNA sequence: TGCGCCAGCAGCTTGTGGGAGGGCCCTACAGATACGCAGTATTTT.

This clonotype has just a few counts. The V gene is TRBV7-2, the J gene TRBJ2-7, with 7 bases fitting TRBD1. The V segment lost 4 bases and the J segment 3 bases; nucleotides outside the gene matches: 6. The germline CDR1 and CDR2 sequences are SGHTA and FQGNSA. CDR3 length: 14 amino acids. The CDR3: CASSSGTVIYEQYF. In DNA form, the CDR3 reads TGTGCCAGCAGCTCCGGGACAGTGATCTACGAGCAGTACTTC. Supplemented by reference TRBV7-2 and TRBJ2-7, the full variable domain reads GAGVSQSPSNKVTEKGKDVELRCDPISGHTALYWYRQSLGQGLEFLIYFQGNSAPDKSGLPSDRFSAERTGGSVSTLTIQRTQQEDSAVYLCASSSGTVIYEQYFGPGTRLTVT.

In regard to this clonotype: One base away lies a much larger clone, so this may be a sequencing read error. The chain links TRBV5-1 to TRBJ2-5; 7 positions agree with TRBD1. V shed 0 bases and J 5 bases; nucleotides not matched to a gene: 7. Germline V gives CDR1 SGHRS, CDR2 YFSETQ. This CDR3 has 15 residues. This CDR3 is CASSLVKGAGETQYF. CDR3 bases: TGCGCCAGCAGCTTGGTCAAGGGGGCTGGGGAGACCCAGTACTTC.

This clonotype was detected a few times. The CDR3 is CASSRASGGNQPQHF. The CDR3 region has the DNA TGTGCCAGCAGTAGGGCCTCTGGGGGCAATCAGCCCCAGCATTTT. The genes are TRBV7-2 and TRBJ1-5; D not resolved. The germline V gene encodes CDR1 SGHTA and CDR2 FQGNSA. V lost 6 bases, J lost 2 bases, and 14 bases lay in between. The CDR3 spans 15 residues.

This clonotype has at least ten counts. This chain connects TRBV9 to TRBJ2-1; D gene ambiguous. V dropped 1 base and J dropped 6 bases, with 8 bases sitting between them. The length of the CDR3 is 13 residues. Per germline, CDR1 SGDLS and CDR2 YYNGEE. The CDR3 nucleotides read TGTGCCAGCAGCGTACTAGATTCCAATGAGCAGTTCTTC. Translated, it gives CASSVLDSNEQFF.

V and J are TRBV6-5 and TRBJ2-1; 8 bases line up with TRBD1. The J segment lost 10 bases and the V segment lost 2 bases, leaving 13 bases of the junction unmatched. Germline assignment: CDR1 MNHEY and CDR2 SVGAGI. The CDR3 runs to 16 residues. CDR3: CASSYVPGGASGEQFF. The CDR3 DNA sequence: TGTGCCAGCAGTTACGTTCCAGGGGGCGCATCTGGGGAGCAGTTCTTC.

This clonotype was detected many times. The chain employs TRBV9 and TRBJ2-1, with a possible D match to TRBD2 (5 bases). Trimming took off 0 bases at V and 0 bases at J, with 16 bases between the two ends. CDR3 length: 18 residues. Germline CDR1 reads SGDLS; CDR2 reads YYNGEE. This chain's CDR3 is CASSVATSVRSSYNEQFF. CDR3 in DNA: TGTGCCAGCAGCGTAGCTACTAGTGTCAGAAGCTCCTACAATGAGCAGTTCTTC.

This clonotype was observed a handful of times. DNA of the CDR3: TGCGCCAGCAGCCAAGCGGGGCCTCCGACCTACGAGCAGTACTTC. Protein product: CASSQAGPPTYEQYF. The rearrangement joins TRBV4-1 to TRBJ2-7; D is tentatively TRBD1 or TRBD2 (5 bases each). The ends were cut back, 1 base at V and 2 bases at J, with 12 bases in the middle. There are 15 residues in the CDR3. Germline V gives CDR1 MGHRA, CDR2 YSYEKL.

The rearrangement links TRBV28 to TRBJ2-3; D is unresolved. The germline V and J ends were trimmed by 3 bases and 0 bases, with 10 bases remaining between them. CDR3 length equals 15 residues. Germline values: CDR1 MDHEN, CDR2 SYDVKM. The CDR3 spells CASSFEAPSTDTQYF. As DNA, the CDR3 is TGTGCCAGCAGTTTCGAAGCCCCTAGCACAGATACGCAGTATTTT. Together with reference TRBV28 and TRBJ2-3, the CDR3 gives the full variable domain: DVKVTQSSRYLVKRTGEKVFLECVQDMDHENMFWYRQDPGLGLRLIYFSYDVKMKEKGDIPEGYSVSREKKERFSLILESASTNQTSMYLCASSFEAPSTDTQYFGPGTRLTVL.

In its sample, this clonotype was seen a few times. This sequence joins TRBV28 and TRBJ2-3, with D uncertain. Trimming took off 3 bases at V and 2 bases at J, with 6 bases between the two ends. Germline V gene data show CDR1 as MDHEN and CDR2 as SYDVKM. This CDR3 is 13 amino acids long. In DNA, the CDR3 is TGTGCCAGCAGTTTTGATCTCACAGATACGCAGTATTTT. Amino acid sequence: CASSFDLTDTQYF.

The chain links TRBV5-6 to TRBJ2-7, with D perhaps matching TRBD2 (5 bases). The V gene's germline CDR1 is SGHDT and CDR2 YYEEEE. The length of the CDR3 is 13 residues. The V end lost 5 bases, the J end lost 1 base, and 10 bases lay between the germline ends. This chain's CDR3 is CASRSVASYEQYF. The DNA for the CDR3 is TGTGCCAGCAGGTCCGTAGCGTCCTACGAGCAGTACTTC.

The J gene is TRBJ2-7, the V gene TRBV29-1; 7 nucleotides align to TRBD1. J lost 2 bases, V lost 5 bases, and 3 bases had no gene match. CDR3 length: 12 residues. CDR1 and CDR2 from the germline V gene are SQVTM and ANQGSEA. This CDR3 is CSVRDSTYEQYF. The CDR3 bases are TGCAGCGTTCGGGACAGCACCTACGAGCAGTACTTC.

This clonotype was detected only a few times. The chain couples TRBV12-3 or TRBV12-4 to TRBJ2-7, with TRBD1 matching over 8 bases. The CDR3 has 14 amino acids. V dropped 5 bases and J dropped 3; count of bases not matched to a gene: 6. Here the CDR3 reads CASSLKQGGYEQYF. CDR3 sequence (DNA): TGTGCCAGCAGTCTGAAACAGGGGGGCTACGAGCAGTACTTC.